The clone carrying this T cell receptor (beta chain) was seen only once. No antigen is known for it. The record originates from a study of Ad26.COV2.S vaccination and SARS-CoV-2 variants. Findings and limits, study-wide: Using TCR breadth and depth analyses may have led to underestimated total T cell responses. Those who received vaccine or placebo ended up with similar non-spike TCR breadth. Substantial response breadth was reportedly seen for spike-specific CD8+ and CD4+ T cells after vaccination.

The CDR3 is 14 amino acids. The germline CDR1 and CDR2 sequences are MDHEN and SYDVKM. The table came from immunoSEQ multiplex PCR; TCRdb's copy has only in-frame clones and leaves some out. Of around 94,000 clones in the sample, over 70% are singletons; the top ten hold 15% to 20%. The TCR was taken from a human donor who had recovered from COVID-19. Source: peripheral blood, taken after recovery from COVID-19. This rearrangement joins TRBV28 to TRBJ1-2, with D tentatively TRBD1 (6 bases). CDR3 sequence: CAATKRGSNYGYTF. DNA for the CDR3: TGTGCAGCTACCAAGAGGGGGTCAAACTATGGCTACACCTTC.